What follows are 12 T cell receptor beta chains derived from one specimen sequenced in a study of blood T cell repertoires in COVID-19. Assay used: immunoSEQ multiplex PCR; TCRdb lists only in-frame clones, some missing. Altogether 100,000 to 150,000 clones are present, 80% to 85% being singletons, with the ten largest covering approximately 12%. The source material was peripheral blood. Receptors originate from a woman aged 25 to 39 who had recovered from COVID-19.

The chain couples TRBV7-6 to TRBJ2-2; possibly TRBD1 for D (5 bases). The CDR3 covers 15 residues. Per the germline V gene, CDR1 is SGHVS and CDR2 is FNYEAQ. V shed 2 bases and J shed 0 bases, with 7 bases lying between them. The CDR3 sequence: CASSLPGSNTGELFF. The DNA of the CDR3 is TGTGCCAGCAGCTTACCAGGGTCGAACACCGGGGAGCTGTTTTTT. The full variable domain, with the rest looked up from reference TRBV7-6 and TRBJ2-2, is GAGVSQSPRYKVTKRGQDVALRCDPISGHVSLYWYRQALGQGPEFLTYFNYEAQQDKSGLPNDRFSAERPEGSISTLTIQRTEQRDSAMYRCASSLPGSNTGELFFGEGSRLTVL.

The chain couples TRBV5-5 to TRBJ1-5; no firm D call. This CDR3 has 14 residues. CDR1 and CDR2 (germline): SGHKS, YYEKEE (reference sequence). V was pared by 2 bases and J by 4 bases, with 10 bases between. CDR3 bases: TGTGCCAGCAGCTTAAAAGCAGGAAATCAGCCCCAGCATTTT. It is translated as CASSLKAGNQPQHF. Full variable domain (rest looked up from reference TRBV5-5 and TRBJ1-5): DAGVTQSPTHLIKTRGQQVTLRCSPISGHKSVSWYQQVLGQGPQFIFQYYEKEERGRGNFPDRFSARQFPNYSSELNVNALLLGDSALYLCASSLKAGNQPQHFGDGTRLSIL.

This clone has only one observation. V and J are TRBV4-1 and TRBJ2-7; TRBD2 is a possible D gene (6 bases). This CDR3 is 14 amino acids long. The germline gives CDR1 MGHRA, CDR2 YSYEKL. V dropped 0 bases and J dropped 4 bases, with 10 bases sitting between them. The DNA for the CDR3 is TGCGCCAGCAGCCAAGACCCGGGGAGGTACGAGCAGTACTTC. This encodes CASSQDPGRYEQYF.

The V and J genes are TRBV12-3 or TRBV12-4 and TRBJ2-7; the D is unclear. V shed 9 bases and J shed 5 bases, with 8 bases lying between them. This CDR3 region has 10 residues. Here the CDR3 reads CARYPDEQYF. In nucleotides, the CDR3 is TGTGCCAGGTATCCCGACGAGCAGTACTTC.

The chain carries TRBV9 and TRBJ2-7; 8 bases align to TRBD1. Germline V gene data show CDR1 as SGDLS and CDR2 as YYNGEE. The CDR3 length is 14 residues. V shed 4 bases, J shed 4 bases, and the junction held 7 bases outside the gene matches. CDR3: CASSPDRGFYEQYF. CDR3 coding DNA: TGTGCCAGCAGCCCTGACAGGGGTTTTTACGAGCAGTACTTC. Variable domain in full (rest from reference TRBV9 and TRBJ2-7): DSGVTQTPKHLITATGQRVTLRCSPRSGDLSVYWYQQSLDQGLQFLIQYYNGEERAKGNILERFSAQQFPDLHSELNLSSLELGDSALYFCASSPDRGFYEQYFGPGTRLTVT.

The gene calls are TRBV5-1 and TRBJ1-1; maybe TRBD1 (5 bases). CDR3 length equals 16 residues. Germline CDR1 and CDR2: SGHRS and YFSETQ. The ends were cut back, 4 bases at V and 3 bases at J, with 19 bases in the middle. CDR3 DNA: TGCGCCAGCAGCCCTCGGACAAGGGCCCCCTACACTGAAGCTTTCTTT. Translation gives CASSPRTRAPYTEAFF.

The chain carries TRBV18 and TRBJ1-5; TRBD1 matches at 11 bases. The germline gives CDR1 KGHSH, CDR2 LQKENI. V was pared by 3 bases and J by 5 bases, with 6 bases of the junction left unmatched. The CDR3 sequence is 16 residues long. The CDR3 nucleotides read TGTGCCAGCTCACCTACCTCGGGACAGGGGGATCAGCCCCAGCATTTT. It translates to CASSPTSGQGDQPQHF.

The chain recombines TRBV3-1 (or the pseudogene TRBV3-2) with TRBJ2-1; D is possibly TRBD2 (6 bases). Trimming removed 1 base from V and 1 base from J, with 17 bases in between. The CDR3 length is 18 residues. Per the germline V gene, CDR1 is LGHDT and CDR2 is YNNKEL (reference sequence). The CDR3: CASSQAGGIGLSYNEQFF. DNA for the CDR3: TGTGCCAGCAGCCAAGCCGGCGGGATAGGCCTATCCTACAATGAGCAGTTCTTC.

V usage is TRBV11-2 and J usage is TRBJ1-6, with 7 nucleotides matching TRBD1. The CDR3 runs to 15 residues. J lost 4 bases, V lost 1 base, and 1 base had no gene match. Germline V CDR1 and CDR2: SGHAT, FQNNGV. The CDR3 is CASSLAGQYNSPLHF. The CDR3 coding sequence is TGTGCCAGCAGCTTAGCGGGACAGTATAATTCACCCCTCCACTTT. The variable domain in full, with the rest retrieved from reference TRBV11-2 and TRBJ1-6, is EAGVAQSPRYKIIEKRQSVAFWCNPISGHATLYWYQQILGQGPKLLIQFQNNGVVDDSQLPKDRFSAERLKGVDSTLKIQPAKLEDSAVYLCASSLAGQYNSPLHFGNGTRLTVT.

V usage is TRBV6-1 and J usage is TRBJ2-7, with 10 bases fitting TRBD2. With V trimmed by 3 bases and J by 1 base, 6 bases remained unmatched. The CDR3 runs to 16 residues. The germline V gene encodes CDR1 MNHNS and CDR2 SASEGT. This CDR3 is CASSDPLAGVSYEQYF. CDR3 nucleotide sequence: TGTGCCAGCAGTGACCCCCTAGCGGGAGTTTCCTACGAGCAGTACTTC.

This chain joins TRBV4-2 and TRBJ1-2; 7 bases line up with TRBD1. Trimming removed 6 bases from V and 4 bases from J; junction bases left unmatched: 8. The CDR3 is 14 residues long. Germline CDR1 reads LGHNA; CDR2 reads YNFKEQ. Here the CDR3 reads CASSLDRDSYGYTF. The CDR3 DNA reads TGTGCCAGCAGTCTAGACCGGGACAGCTATGGCTACACCTTC.

The table lists this clone with a few counts. This chain links TRBV24-1 with TRBJ2-3, with 12 bases lining up with TRBD1. This CDR3 comprises 17 residues. Trimming took 9 bases from V and 1 from J; bases not matched to a gene: 10. CDR1 and CDR2 (germline): KGHDR, SFDVKD. CDR3 sequence: CATEKGQGAFGTDTQYF. The CDR3 DNA is TGTGCCACCGAAAAGGGACAGGGGGCTTTTGGCACAGATACGCAGTATTTT.